These 29 T cell receptor beta chains were sequenced from one sample in a study of regulatory T cells in long-lasting Graves disease (dated by TCRdb to the early 2020s). Receptor libraries were prepared by multiplex PCR. The run used an Illumina HiSeq 4000. iRepertoire HTBI primers and Arm-PCR amplification of CDR3 regions were used to construct TCR beta libraries. TCRdb redid the processing of the public reads, applying fastp at Q25 and MiXCR, and retained in-frame beta chains. Each entry is one CDR3 protein sequence, shown with its most common DNA and genes. A total of 250,000 to 300,000 distinct CDR3 sequences appear in this sample, about 18% of them only once. The ten largest clones represent around 13% of the sample. The sample's time point label is to be understood as: newly diagnosed GD, antithyroid drugs for less than 3 months. For both TCR sequencing and RNA sequencing, RNA was extracted from PBMCs using TRIzol.

These data were likewise used in another study, on T cells in Graves' hyperthyroidism and ophthalmopathy.

Sequences were derived from peripheral blood mononuclear cells (PBMCs), sampled at new diagnosis, from a patient treated with antithyroid drugs. These receptors were taken from a woman aged 25-40 years with Graves disease. Donor details come from another sample of the same person, matched by shared clones.

The V gene is TRBV11-2, the J gene TRBJ2-3; 12 nucleotides align to TRBD1. This CDR3 has 15 residues. V shed 6 bases and J 4 bases; nucleotides not matched to a gene: 5. Germline V gene data show CDR1 as SGHAT and CDR2 as FQNNGV. CDR3 residues: CASRPGTGGADTQYF. CDR3 coding DNA: TGTGCCAGCAGACCCGGGACAGGGGGCGCAGATACGCAGTATTTT.

Many counts were recorded for this clonotype. The chain carries TRBV20-1 and TRBJ2-4, with 8 bases aligning to TRBD1. Germline-derived CDR1 and CDR2 are DFQATT and SNEGSKA (reference sequence). CDR3 size: 14 residues. Trimming removed 5 bases from V and 7 bases from J; junction bases left unmatched: 10. The DNA of the CDR3 is TGCAGTGCTGCCGGGACAGGCCTTGGGAACATTCAGTACTTC. Translating it yields CSAAGTGLGNIQYF.

In its sample, this clonotype was seen many times. The V and J genes are TRBV20-1 and TRBJ2-7, with 8 bases identical to TRBD2. The V gene's germline CDR1 is DFQATT and CDR2 SNEGSKA (reference sequence). V was clipped by 5 bases and J by 2 bases; unmatched bases: 11. The CDR3 runs to 15 residues. CDR3 protein: CSAPRGGLGAYEQYF. In nucleotides, the CDR3 is TGCAGTGCTCCTAGGGGGGGACTAGGGGCCTACGAGCAGTACTTC.

This clonotype was recorded many times. The chain recombines TRBV6-2 or TRBV6-3 with TRBJ1-3; D possibly corresponds to TRBD1 (5 bases). Germline V CDR1 and CDR2: MNHEY, SVGEGT. The CDR3 runs to 14 residues. Trimming took off 8 bases at V and 4 bases at J, with 15 bases between the two ends. The CDR3 loop reads CASGARGKGNTIYF. The CDR3 nucleotides are TGTGCCAGCGGGGCGAGAGGGAAGGGAAACACCATATATTTT.

Turning to this clonotype: A read error likely explains this, since a far larger clone differs by one base. The rearrangement uses TRBV6-5 and TRBJ2-3, with 16 bases aligning to TRBD2. Germline assignment: CDR1 MNHEY and CDR2 SVGAGI. The CDR3 runs to 20 residues. V shed 4 bases and J 2 bases; nucleotides not matched to a gene: 12. Here the CDR3 reads CASSSTPGLAGGCNTDTQYF. Here the CDR3 DNA reads TGTGCCAGCAGTTCCACCCCGGGACTAGCGGGGGGGTGTAACACAGATACGCAGTATTTT.

In its sample, this clonotype was seen many times. The chain combines TRBV7-6 with TRBJ2-6; no clear D. The CDR3 loop spans 17 amino acids. The V gene's germline CDR1 is SGHVS and CDR2 FNYEAQ. With 3 bases removed from V and 0 bases from J, the gap between germline ends came to 12 bases. The CDR3 DNA is TGTGCCAGCAGCTTTGGCACGGATGCCTCTGGGGCCAACGTCCTGACTTTC. Its protein product is CASSFGTDASGANVLTF.

This clonotype was detected many times. The J gene is TRBJ1-2, the V gene TRBV4-1; possible D gene TRBD1, 6 bases. Germline-derived CDR1 and CDR2 are MGHRA and YSYEKL. This CDR3 has 17 amino acids. The germline V and J ends were trimmed by 1 base and 8 bases, with 23 bases remaining between them. CDR3 sequence: CASSQGMIGGGAEGYTF. The CDR3 DNA follows: TGCGCCAGCAGCCAAGGAATGATAGGGGGGGGCGCGGAAGGCTACACCTTC.

This clonotype was seen only a few times. The chain links TRBV6-1 to TRBJ2-1; no definite D call. This CDR3 region has 15 residues. Germline CDR1 is MNHNS and CDR2 is SASEGT. V was clipped by 6 bases and J by 8 bases, with 20 bases between them. The CDR3 loop is CASSARKAEDDEQFF. CDR3 DNA: TGTGCCAGCAGCGCCCGGAAGGCCGAGGACGATGAGCAGTTCTTC.

The sample holds many counts of this clonotype. The J gene is TRBJ2-2, the V gene TRBV5-5; D perhaps matches TRBD2 (6 bases). CDR3 length: 13 amino acids. CDR1 and CDR2 (germline): SGHKS, YYEKEE (reference sequence). Trimming pared 6 bases from V and 3 bases from J, leaving 9 bases between. CDR3 protein: CASIPGDTGELFF. CDR3 nucleotides: TGTGCCAGCATCCCGGGGGACACCGGGGAGCTGTTTTTT.

This clonotype was seen more than once but under ten times. The CDR3 sequence is CASSLYGTGPDGGTSGYTF. Here the CDR3 DNA reads TGTGCCAGCAGCTTATACGGGACAGGACCTGACGGGGGTACGAGTGGCTACACCTTC. The rearrangement uses TRBV7-8 and TRBJ1-2; 8 nucleotides agree with TRBD1. The CDR3 loop spans 19 amino acids. With 2 bases clipped from V and 7 bases from J, the junction kept 21 bases outside the gene matches. CDR1 SGHVS and CDR2 FQNEAQ come from the germline V gene.

This clonotype was seen only a few times. At one boundary the junction diverges from the germline segment, which might be a read error. The V gene is TRBV6-1, the J gene TRBJ1-5; no clear D gene. This CDR3 comprises 14 residues. Germline assignment: CDR1 MNHNS and CDR2 SASEGT. Here the CDR3 reads CASSEGRVRQPQHF. DNA for the CDR3: TGTGCCAGCAGCGAAGGGAGGGTGAGACAGCCCCAGCATTTT.

The gene calls are TRBV27 and TRBJ2-3; tentatively, D is TRBD1 (6 bases). The CDR3 sequence is 16 residues long. V shed 0 bases and J shed 4 bases, with 14 bases lying between them. Germline V lookup: CDR1 MNHEY, CDR2 SMNVEV (reference sequence). The CDR3 spells CASSLSSINRADTQYF. The CDR3 region has the DNA TGTGCCAGCAGTTTATCGTCCATAAACAGGGCAGATACGCAGTATTTT.

This clonotype was recorded at least ten times. This chain joins TRBV4-1 and TRBJ1-3; a weak D match, TRBD1 (5 bases). This CDR3 is 15 amino acids long. The germline gives CDR1 MGHRA, CDR2 YSYEKL. The ends were cut back, 3 bases at V and 4 bases at J, with 13 bases in the middle. The CDR3 spells CASSQTDRQGNTIYF. CDR3 DNA sequence: TGCGCCAGCAGCCAGACCGACAGACAAGGAAACACCATATATTTT.

This clonotype was seen repeatedly, ten times or more. The chain is built from TRBV6-1 and TRBJ2-7; 9 bases align to TRBD1. Germline loops: CDR1 MNHNS, CDR2 SASEGT. J was trimmed by 6 bases and V by 7 bases; bases with no gene match: 13. This CDR3 comprises 15 residues. The CDR3 spells CASKPVGTGFGEQYF. CDR3 DNA: TGTGCCAGCAAACCCGTGGGGACAGGGTTTGGCGAGCAGTACTTC.

This clonotype came up a few times. This chain connects TRBV10-2 to TRBJ2-7; 10 bases align to TRBD1. This CDR3 is 15 amino acids long. Germline V gene sequence: CDR1 WSHSY, CDR2 SAAADI. After removal of 0 bases from V and 2 bases from J, the junction contained 1 base not matched to a gene. CDR3 DNA sequence: TGCGCCAGCAGTGAGTCGGGGACAGGGGCCTACGAGCAGTACTTC. Protein sequence: CASSESGTGAYEQYF.

This clonotype was detected many times. The gene calls are TRBV5-1 and TRBJ1-2, with D unclear. The CDR3 spans 14 residues. Germline V CDR1 and CDR2: SGHRS, YFSETQ. The V end was cut by 0 bases, the J end by 6 bases, with 12 bases between. In DNA, the CDR3 is TGCGCCAGCAGCTTGGCCTTGGCGACTGATGGCTACACCTTC. Translating it yields CASSLALATDGYTF.

The chain employs TRBV19 and TRBJ1-2, with D tentatively TRBD1 (6 bases). Germline V gene data show CDR1 as LNHDA and CDR2 as SQIVND (reference sequence). The length of the CDR3 is 14 residues. Trimming removed 7 bases at V and 4 bases at J, with 16 bases between. CDR3 in amino acids: CASTRQRGGYGYTF. DNA for the CDR3: TGTGCCAGTACCCGACAACGAGGGGGCTATGGCTACACCTTC. Together with reference TRBV19 and TRBJ1-2, the CDR3 gives the full variable domain: DGGITQSPKYLFRKEGQNVTLSCEQNLNHDAMYWYRQDPGQGLRLIYYSQIVNDFQKGDIAEGYSVSREKKESFPLTVTSAQKNPTAFYLCASTRQRGGYGYTFGSGTRLTVV.

This clonotype was recorded at least ten times. This chain uses TRBV7-2 with TRBJ2-5, with D perhaps TRBD1 (5 bases). From germline, CDR1 is SGHTA and CDR2 FQGNSA. This CDR3 comprises 13 residues. The germline V and J ends were trimmed by 3 bases and 7 bases, with 12 bases remaining between them. The CDR3 DNA reads TGTGCCAGCAGCTTCTTAGGTCAGGGGACCCAGTACTTC. It translates to CASSFLGQGTQYF.

This clonotype was recorded at least ten times. V usage is TRBV5-1 and J usage is TRBJ2-6; maybe TRBD1 (5 bases). V gave up 4 bases and J gave up 0 bases, with 8 bases separating them. The germline V gene has CDR1 SGHRS and CDR2 YFSETQ. This CDR3 is built from 15 residues. CDR3 sequence reads: CASSGRASGANVLTF. As DNA, the CDR3 is TGCGCCAGCAGCGGCAGGGCCTCTGGGGCCAACGTCCTGACTTTC.

The table lists this clonotype with a few counts. The chain joins TRBV6-1 to TRBJ2-7, with D possibly TRBD2 on 6 matching bases. The CDR3 has 15 residues. The V end lost 1 base, the J end lost 0 bases, and 10 bases lay between the germline ends. The germline V gene has CDR1 MNHNS and CDR2 SASEGT. The CDR3 bases are TGTGCCAGCAGTGAAGGGGCGGGACCCTCCTACGAGCAGTACTTC. Protein product: CASSEGAGPSYEQYF.

This clonotype was counted once. J is TRBJ1-5 and V is TRBV19, with D possibly TRBD1 on 6 matching bases. This CDR3 is 13 amino acids long. Trimming pared 10 bases from V and 6 bases from J, leaving 16 bases between. CDR1 is LNHDA, CDR2 SQIVND, per germline (reference sequence). Here the CDR3 reads CANTGTLSQPQHF. DNA for the CDR3: TGTGCCAATACCGGGACACTGAGTCAGCCCCAGCATTTT.

The sample holds many counts of this clonotype. The J gene is TRBJ1-2, the V gene TRBV7-9; 7 nucleotides align to TRBD1. Losses at the gene ends were 3 bases for V and 7 bases for J; bases not matched to a gene: 14. The CDR3 covers 16 residues. CDR1 is SEHNR, CDR2 FQNEAQ, per germline (reference sequence). CDR3 nucleotide sequence: TGTGCCAGCAGCTTCGCTACAACAGGGGCCCTGTCTGGCTACACCTTC. This encodes CASSFATTGALSGYTF.

The CDR3 sequence: CSARDPRQGFEAFF. For the CDR3, the DNA is TGCAGTGCTAGAGACCCCAGACAGGGCTTTGAAGCTTTCTTT. This chain joins TRBV20-1 and TRBJ1-1, with 7 bases lining up with TRBD1. The CDR3 has 14 amino acids. The germline V gene has CDR1 DFQATT and CDR2 SNEGSKA (reference sequence). Unmatched junction bases numbered 8, after V lost 0 bases and J lost 7 bases.

Ten or more counts support this clonotype. This sequence joins TRBV12-3 or TRBV12-4 and TRBJ1-2; TRBD1 might be the D (6 bases). V was pared by 5 bases and J by 7 bases, with 26 bases between. CDR3 length: 17 amino acids. This CDR3 is CASSPRRDTIIFSGYTF. CDR3 coding DNA: TGTGCCAGCAGTCCACGCCGGGACACAATAATTTTCAGTGGCTACACCTTC.

This clonotype was found many times. The chain couples TRBV5-1 to TRBJ2-7; unclear D gene. Germline assignment: CDR1 SGHRS and CDR2 YFSETQ. CDR3 length equals 15 residues. With 0 bases removed from V and 2 bases from J, the gap between germline ends came to 12 bases. CDR3 loop: CASSLGSGSTYEQYF. CDR3 DNA: TGCGCCAGCAGCTTGGGTTCGGGTTCCACCTACGAGCAGTACTTC.

This clonotype was seen repeatedly, ten times or more. The gene calls are TRBV12-3 or TRBV12-4 and TRBJ1-2, with D hard to call. V was cut by 5 bases and J by 5 bases, with 15 bases left in between. CDR3 length: 14 residues. As DNA, the CDR3 is TGTGCCAGCAGTCTTCCGAAATCTGAATATGGCTACACCTTC. Residues: CASSLPKSEYGYTF.

This clonotype showed up many times. The rearrangement joins TRBV7-2 to TRBJ1-5; no definite D call. Trimming removed 3 bases at V and 7 bases at J, with 10 bases between. Germline V gene data show CDR1 as SGHTA and CDR2 as FQGNSA. The length of the CDR3 is 13 residues. The CDR3 protein is CASSFIGEQPQHF. The DNA of the CDR3 is TGTGCCAGCAGCTTTATCGGGGAACAGCCCCAGCATTTT.

This clonotype has a count of ten or more. The chain combines TRBV12-3 or TRBV12-4 with TRBJ2-7; D may be TRBD1 or TRBD2 (5 bases each). CDR3 length: 15 residues. Deletions cut 6 bases from V and 3 bases from J, with 18 bases between. This chain's CDR3 is CASSLGTLFSYEQYF. The CDR3 bases are TGTGCCAGCAGCCTTGGGACCCTCTTCAGCTACGAGCAGTACTTC.

This clonotype appeared once. The chain uses TRBV13 and TRBJ2-1; 11 bases map to TRBD2. From germline, CDR1 is PRHDT and CDR2 FYEKMQ (reference sequence). The CDR3 is 17 residues long. The J segment lost 2 bases and the V segment lost 6 bases, leaving 9 bases of the junction unmatched. CDR3 bases: TGTGCCAGCAGTGAATACCCTAGCGGGGGGCCCTACAATGAGCAGTTCTTC. Translated, it gives CASSEYPSGGPYNEQFF.